This T cell receptor (beta chain) was observed in a study of blood T cell repertoires in COVID-19. Study summary: Sites in the United States, Italy and Spain provided acute and convalescent COVID-19 samples. Sources were T cells, B-cell-depleted T cells, or PBMCs; the material itself was cDNA or gDNA.

Per the original methods: Nucleated cell number was recorded as an estimate derived from reference gene primer amplification. Clones were sequenced by immunoSEQ multiplex PCR, and TCRdb holds only the in-frame ones, with some missing. V and J calls and clone size are as listed in that table; D and trimming were resolved from the DNA. The sample holds approximately 92,000 clones, over 60% seen once. This clone has more than one count but fewer than ten. V was shortened by 5 bases and J by 1 base, with 6 bases between the two germline ends. This CDR3 comprises 13 residues. The clonotype was recovered from a middle-aged man who had recovered from COVID-19. The material sequenced was peripheral blood. V and J are TRBV12-3 or TRBV12-4 and TRBJ1-5, with D possibly matching TRBD1 (5 bases). CDR3 protein: CASSGASNQPQHF. As DNA, the CDR3 is TGTGCCAGCAGTGGGGCGAGCAATCAGCCCCAGCATTTT.